The 31 T cell receptor beta chains reported below all come from one sample, sequenced in a study of blood T cell repertoires in COVID-19. Some clones are missing from TCRdb's copy, which holds only in-frame ones; the method was immunoSEQ multiplex PCR. The sample comprises 110,000 or so clones, 70% to 90% of which are singletons, and 8% to 8.5% rests with the top ten. Input material: peripheral blood. The origin of the receptors is a woman in her sixties or seventies who had recovered from COVID-19.

The chain links TRBV5-4 to TRBJ2-7; D is ambiguous. Deletions cut 2 bases from V and 7 bases from J, with 13 bases between. This CDR3 has 13 residues. Germline loops: CDR1 SGHNT, CDR2 YYREEE (reference sequence). The CDR3: CASSFYAGKEQYF. The CDR3 DNA sequence: TGTGCCAGCAGCTTTTACGCCGGTAAGGAGCAGTACTTC. Combining the CDR3 with reference TRBV5-4 and TRBJ2-7 gives the whole variable domain ETGVTQSPTHLIKTRGQQVTLRCSSQSGHNTVSWYQQALGQGPQFIFQYYREEENGRGNFPPRFSGLQFPNYSSELNVNALELDDSALYLCASSFYAGKEQYFGPGTRLTVT.

The chain is built from TRBV10-2 and TRBJ2-7; 8 bases fit TRBD2. CDR1 and CDR2 from the germline V gene are WSHSY and SAAADI. The V and J ends lost 9 bases and 6 bases, in that order; junction bases with no gene match: 10. The CDR3 sequence is 13 residues long. The CDR3 sequence is CASRTSPWGEQYF. CDR3 DNA sequence: TGCGCCAGTAGGACTAGCCCTTGGGGCGAGCAGTACTTC.

The chain uses TRBV6-5 and TRBJ1-1, with D maybe TRBD1 (6 bases). Trimming pared 4 bases from V and 3 bases from J, leaving 15 bases between. The germline V gene encodes CDR1 MNHEY and CDR2 SVGAGI. The length of the CDR3 is 15 residues. CDR3 amino acids: CASSSPGGPDTEAFF. DNA of the CDR3: TGTGCCAGCAGTTCCCCCGGGGGGCCGGACACTGAAGCTTTCTTT.

This clone came up once. This rearrangement joins TRBV21-1 to TRBJ1-6; the table's D call TRBD1 went unverified against the DNA. TRBV21-1 is shown as a pseudogene. CDR3 length: 14 amino acids. The CDR3 protein is CASSDMGANSPLHF. The CDR3 DNA follows: TGTGCCAGCAGCGACATGGGGGCTAATTCACCCCTCCACTTT.

The gene calls are TRBV30 and TRBJ1-2; 11 nucleotides line up with TRBD1. The germline V gene has CDR1 GTSNPN and CDR2 SVGIG (reference sequence). The V segment lost 1 base and the J segment 6 bases; nucleotides outside the gene matches: 4. CDR3 length: 14 amino acids. CDR3 sequence reads: CAWSAGQGADGYTF. The CDR3 nucleotides read TGTGCCTGGAGTGCAGGACAGGGGGCTGATGGCTACACCTTC.

The rearrangement uses TRBV12-3 or TRBV12-4 and TRBJ2-5; D uncertain. This CDR3 has 12 amino acids. Between the trimmed V and J ends, which lost 3 bases and 5 bases, there was a span of 7 bases. CDR3: CASSLSGETQYF. CDR3 sequence (DNA): TGTGCCAGCAGTTTGTCCGGGGAGACCCAGTACTTC.

The chain couples TRBV7-2 to TRBJ2-1, with 12 nucleotides matching TRBD2. After removal of 5 bases from V and 9 bases from J, the junction contained 8 bases not matched to a gene. Germline assignment: CDR1 SGHTA and CDR2 FQGNSA. The CDR3 sequence is 15 residues long. CDR3 sequence reads: CASSLTSGSRGEQFF. CDR3 DNA sequence: TGTGCCAGCAGCCTGACTAGCGGGAGCCGGGGTGAGCAGTTCTTC.

This clone came up once. The CDR3 DNA is TGTGCCAGCAGTTTGACAAGCTATGGCTACACCTTC. Translation: CASSLTSYGYTF. The rearrangement links TRBV28 to TRBJ1-2, with D unresolved. V dropped 3 bases and J dropped 4 bases, with 6 bases sitting between them. CDR1 is MDHEN, CDR2 SYDVKM, per germline. The CDR3 runs 12 residues.

This chain connects TRBV28 to TRBJ1-4, with TRBD1 matching 8 bases. Trimming at V came to 3 bases and at J to 7 bases, leaving 16 bases not matched to a gene. The germline gives CDR1 MDHEN, CDR2 SYDVKM. This CDR3 comprises 18 residues. Here the CDR3 DNA reads TGTGCCAGCAGTTTGCGGACAGGGAGGGGGCAGCATGGTGAAAAACTGTTTTTT. Its protein is CASSLRTGRGQHGEKLFF.

V usage is TRBV27 and J usage is TRBJ2-3; 7 bases agree with TRBD2. Trimming took 0 bases from V and 2 from J; bases not matched to a gene: 8. This CDR3 comprises 17 residues. Germline assignment: CDR1 MNHEY and CDR2 SMNVEV (reference sequence). Here the CDR3 reads CASSLSKASGDTDTQYF. The CDR3 DNA reads TGTGCCAGCAGTTTATCGAAGGCTAGCGGAGACACAGATACGCAGTATTTT.

The chain links TRBV4-2 to TRBJ1-1, with D possibly TRBD1 on 5 matching bases. This CDR3 is 15 amino acids long. Per germline, CDR1 LGHNA and CDR2 YNFKEQ. V gave up 5 bases and J gave up 6 bases, with 19 bases separating them. CDR3 residues: CASSSSGWAQPEAFF. CDR3 DNA sequence: TGTGCCAGCAGCTCATCAGGGTGGGCCCAGCCTGAAGCTTTCTTT.

V usage is TRBV30 and J usage is TRBJ2-3; D possibly corresponds to TRBD1 (6 bases). V dropped 2 bases and J dropped 0 bases, with 6 bases sitting between them. Germline values: CDR1 GTSNPN, CDR2 SVGIG (reference sequence). This CDR3 has 13 amino acids. CDR3 loop: CAWSQGSTDTQYF. The CDR3 nucleotides are TGTGCCTGGAGTCAGGGGAGCACAGATACGCAGTATTTT.

The chain recombines TRBV12-3 or TRBV12-4 with TRBJ1-2; no reliable D call. The CDR3 is 13 amino acids. Trimming left V 3 bases short and J 4 bases short, with 9 bases between. The CDR3 DNA reads as TGTGCCAGCAGTTTGGTGAACGGCTATGGCTACACCTTC. Translated, it gives CASSLVNGYGYTF.

The rearrangement joins TRBV2 to TRBJ2-5, with 7 bases lining up with TRBD1. The germline V gene has CDR1 SNHLY and CDR2 FYNNEI. The junction had 8 bases not matched to a gene; V was cut back by 4 bases and J by 3 bases. This CDR3 comprises 15 residues. In DNA form, the CDR3 reads TGTGCCAGCAGTGCAATGGGGACAGTCAAAGAGACCCAGTACTTC. Its translation is CASSAMGTVKETQYF.

The chain joins TRBV5-4 to TRBJ2-7; D remains ambiguous. The germline V gene encodes CDR1 SGHNT and CDR2 YYREEE (reference sequence). This CDR3 has 15 residues. V dropped 1 base and J dropped 2 bases, with 13 bases sitting between them. The CDR3, as DNA: TGTGCCAGCAGCTTGATCGGCGGAACTCCCTACGAGCAGTACTTC. This sequence encodes CASSLIGGTPYEQYF.

The CDR3 sequence is CASSLALAGVRDEQFF. CDR3 DNA: TGCGCCAGCAGCTTGGCCCTAGCGGGAGTCAGGGATGAGCAGTTCTTC. The chain couples TRBV5-1 to TRBJ2-1; 10 nucleotides agree with TRBD2. With V trimmed by 0 bases and J by 8 bases, 8 bases remained unmatched. The CDR3 extends over 16 amino acids. Germline assignment: CDR1 SGHRS and CDR2 YFSETQ.

The rearrangement uses TRBV27 and TRBJ1-1, with TRBD1 as a possible D gene (5 bases). V lost 3 bases and J 5 bases, leaving 22 bases between the germline ends. The germline gives CDR1 MNHEY, CDR2 SMNVEV (reference sequence). The CDR3 runs 17 residues. The CDR3 nucleotides are TGTGCCAGCAGTTTCACGCCAGGAGGGGTGGTGGAAACTGAAGCTTTCTTT. Its translation: CASSFTPGGVVETEAFF.

A few counts support this clone. The chain recombines TRBV6-5 with TRBJ1-1, with D possibly being TRBD1 (6 bases). V gave up 6 bases and J gave up 7 bases, with 18 bases separating them. The CDR3 contains 14 residues. Germline V lookup: CDR1 MNHEY, CDR2 SVGAGI. For the CDR3, the DNA is TGTGCCAGCAGCCCCGGGACACCCATCCATGAAGCTTTCTTT. Translated: CASSPGTPIHEAFF.

This chain links TRBV2 with TRBJ2-1, with 10 bases fitting TRBD2. The CDR3 is made up of 15 amino acids. Germline V lookup: CDR1 SNHLY, CDR2 FYNNEI. V lost 9 bases and J lost 11; bases outside the gene matches: 16. CDR3 sequence (DNA): TGTGCCAGACGAATAGCGGGGGGCCCCAATGCGAAGCAGTTCTTC. This translates into CARRIAGGPNAKQFF.

This clone was observed a few times. V is TRBV7-8 and J is TRBJ2-1; perhaps TRBD2 as D (5 bases). V was cut by 5 bases and J by 6 bases, with 17 bases left in between. The CDR3 covers 15 residues. Per the germline V gene, CDR1 is SGHVS and CDR2 is FQNEAQ. This chain's CDR3 is CASSKTSHTSNEQFF. The DNA of the CDR3 is TGTGCCAGCAGCAAAACTAGTCACACCTCCAATGAGCAGTTCTTC.

This clone was observed a handful of times. This rearrangement joins TRBV18 to TRBJ2-5; 9 bases agree with TRBD1. Germline CDR1 KGHSH, CDR2 LQKENI. Germline trimming cut 3 bases from V and 1 base from J; bases unmatched to any gene: 3. This CDR3 has 15 residues. CDR3 bases: TGTGCCAGCTCACCTCAACAGGGGGCCCAAGAGACCCAGTACTTC. This encodes CASSPQQGAQETQYF.

The chain is built from TRBV19 and TRBJ1-1; 12 nucleotides align to TRBD1. The CDR3 contains 17 residues. After removal of 3 bases from V and 5 bases from J, the junction contained 10 bases not matched to a gene. The germline CDR1 and CDR2 sequences are LNHDA and SQIVND (reference sequence). The CDR3 spells CASSMRGDRGPGTEAFF. CDR3 DNA: TGTGCCAGTAGTATGCGGGGGGACAGGGGGCCGGGAACTGAAGCTTTCTTT.

The chain recombines TRBV5-6 with TRBJ1-3; D is undetermined. CDR3 length: 15 residues. V lost 1 base to trimming and J lost 6 bases, with 14 bases between them. The germline CDR1 and CDR2 sequences are SGHDT and YYEEEE. In DNA form, the CDR3 reads TGTGCCAGCAGCTTGCGAGGGATATCCATAAACACCATATATTTT. It is translated as CASSLRGISINTIYF.

The chain links TRBV18 to TRBJ2-7; 8 bases map to TRBD2. Germline V CDR1 and CDR2: KGHSH, LQKENI. The CDR3 is 18 amino acids. The V and J ends lost 0 bases and 3 bases, in that order; junction bases with no gene match: 13. Here the CDR3 reads CASSPPGLSSGGNYEQYF. CDR3 DNA: TGTGCCAGCTCACCACCGGGGCTAAGTTCGGGGGGGAACTACGAGCAGTACTTC.

This rearrangement joins TRBV2 to TRBJ1-4; no clear D. The V gene lost 6 bases and the J gene lost 1 base, with 3 bases spanning the gap. Germline CDR1 and CDR2: SNHLY and FYNNEI. The length of the CDR3 is 12 residues. In DNA, the CDR3 is TGTGCCAGCAGGCGAACTAATGAAAAACTGTTTTTT. Its translation is CASRRTNEKLFF.

The V call is TRBV4-3, the J call TRBJ2-1; TRBD2 agrees at 11 bases. CDR1 and CDR2 from the germline V gene are LGHNA and YSLEER. J lost 2 bases, V lost 3 bases, and 3 bases had no gene match. This CDR3 has 16 residues. CDR3 amino acids: CASSQVAGGAYNEQFF. The CDR3 DNA follows: TGCGCCAGCAGCCAGGTAGCGGGGGGGGCCTACAATGAGCAGTTCTTC.

This chain joins TRBV9 and TRBJ2-5, with D perhaps matching TRBD1 (6 bases). The V gene lost 0 bases and the J gene lost 5 bases, with 11 bases spanning the gap. In germline, CDR1 is SGDLS, CDR2 YYNGEE. This CDR3 spans 14 amino acids. In DNA, the CDR3 is TGTGCCAGCAGCGTAGCAGGGGTCGGGGAGACCCAGTACTTC. It codes for CASSVAGVGETQYF.

The CDR3 sequence: CASSAPDSRVSGANVLTF. The CDR3 coding sequence is TGTGCCAGCAGCGCCCCGGACAGCAGAGTCTCTGGGGCCAACGTCCTGACTTTC. The chain has TRBV7-3 and TRBJ2-6, with D perhaps TRBD1 (6 bases). V lost 5 bases and J lost 0, with 17 bases in between. From germline, CDR1 is SGHTA and CDR2 FQGTGA. The CDR3 runs 18 residues. Complete variable domain (other parts from reference TRBV7-3 and TRBJ2-6): GAGVSQTPSNKVTEKGKYVELRCDPISGHTALYWYRQSLGQGPEFLIYFQGTGAADDSGLPNDRFFAVRPEGSVSTLKIQRTERGDSAVYLCASSAPDSRVSGANVLTFGAGSRLTVL.

CDR3 DNA: TGTGCCAGCAGTTTGGGACTGACTAACACCGGGGAGCTGTTTTTT. Residues: CASSLGLTNTGELFF. V and J are TRBV28 and TRBJ2-2; D perhaps matches TRBD2 (6 bases). V was cut by 3 bases and J by 2 bases, with 10 bases left in between. This CDR3 region has 15 residues. CDR1 and CDR2 from the germline V gene are MDHEN and SYDVKM.

The CDR3 here is CAWSVGQGHEKLFF. The DNA of the CDR3 is TGTGCCTGGAGTGTAGGGCAGGGTCATGAAAAACTGTTTTTT. The V call is TRBV30, the J call TRBJ1-4; a possible D gene is TRBD1 (5 bases). The CDR3 sequence is 14 residues long. The V gene's germline CDR1 is GTSNPN and CDR2 SVGIG (reference sequence). V shed 0 bases and J shed 6 bases, with 11 bases lying between them.

This rearrangement joins TRBV18 to TRBJ1-4; 9 positions agree with TRBD1. The germline gives CDR1 KGHSH, CDR2 LQKENI. The V gene end was trimmed by 1 base and the J gene end by 7 bases; junction bases not matched to a gene: 1. CDR3 length: 14 residues. CDR3 in DNA: TGTGCCAGCTCACCACGACAGGGGGGTGAAAAACTGTTTTTT. This encodes CASSPRQGGEKLFF.